The clone carrying this T cell receptor (beta chain) was seen repeatedly, ten times or more. This specimen comes from a study of CXCR3 chemokines and chemotherapy response in bladder cancer. CDR3 size: 14 residues. CDR1 is SGHTA, CDR2 FQGNSA, per germline. V was pared by 4 bases and J by 1 base, with 10 bases between. TCRdb called the PCR reads again in MiXCR, with one record for every CDR3 protein. The repertoire includes about 12,000 distinct CDR3 sequences, 12% of them detected once, and roughly a quarter sits in the top ten. The TCR sequence derives from a human donor with bladder cancer that did not respond to neoadjuvant chemotherapy. This sequence joins TRBV7-2 and TRBJ1-2, with D tentatively TRBD1 (5 bases). This specimen was collected from a patient whose treatment included neoadjuvant chemotherapy. CDR3 region: CASSSGPHNYGYTF. The CDR3 DNA reads TGTGCCAGCAGCTCGGGACCCCATAACTATGGCTACACCTTC.